The entry that follows covers one T cell receptor beta chain sequence. Its target is unknown. Relative to the germline gene, one junction end is altered; a read error may explain this. Investigators took RNA and DNA out together from about 21-30 mg of unsorted bulk tissue. This specimen belongs to a study of tumor-infiltrating lymphocytes in primary liver carcinoma. About the research overall: Those enrolled were patients of both sexes, who were aged 30 to 69 years. Each sample had roughly 3.5 to 8 million productive TCRbeta reads regardless of tissue type.

The authors made TCR beta cDNA from around 500 ng total RNA with a constant-region primer. Researchers made the TCR beta libraries by running three nested multiplex PCR rounds with slightly modified ARM-PCR. TRBV1-TRBV30 forward primers paired with a C-beta reverse primer drove the first two PCR rounds, 10 cycles each. Each CDR3 protein gets one entry after TCRdb re-called the multiplex PCR reads with MiXCR. The data show roughly 49,000 distinct CDR3 sequences, around 73% seen once. Study-wide results and caveats: Relative to tumor region pairs, the tumor-adjacent and tumor-blood pairs showed overlap that was lower. Just about 7-25% of leading clones were found in every one of five regions.

Germline values: CDR1 SGHAT, CDR2 FQNNGV. This CDR3 has 14 residues. The TCR sequence derives from a man aged 40-49 years with primary liver carcinoma and hepatitis B virus infection. The source material was liver tumor tissue from sampling region 5. Subset given: tumor region T5, tumor centre. The J gene is TRBJ2-7, the V gene TRBV11-2; TRBD1 is a possible D gene (5 bases). CDR3: CARSSNRNSYEQYF. The DNA for the CDR3 is TGTGCAAGAAGCTCTAACAGGAACTCCTACGAGCAGTACTTT.